Following are 23 T cell receptor beta chains from one sample sequenced in a study of shared clonotypes between healthy human individuals. Generated by immunoSEQ multiplex PCR, the TCRdb table keeps only in-frame clones and is missing some. The data show 2 million to 2.5 million clones, 80% to 95% seen once. Specimen: naive CD4+ T cells from PBMCs. The subset here: CD45RA+ positively selected. These TCRs come from a man aged 18 to 30 in good health. Some clones in this sample may be carry-over from other donors' samples.

The chain links TRBV18 to TRBJ2-7; perhaps D is TRBD1 or TRBD2 (6 bases each). Between the trimmed V and J ends, which lost 5 bases and 3 bases, there was a span of 17 bases. Germline loops: CDR1 KGHSH, CDR2 LQKENI. This CDR3 region has 15 residues. The CDR3 nucleotides are TGTGCCAGCTCAGCCGCGGGACAAGGCCGCTACGAGCAGTACTTC. It specifies CASSAAGQGRYEQYF.

The rearrangement joins TRBV2 to TRBJ2-5, with D hard to call. Trimming pared 6 bases from V and 1 base from J, leaving 9 bases between. The CDR3 length is 13 residues. CDR1 is SNHLY, CDR2 FYNNEI, per germline. The CDR3 nucleotides are TGTGCCAGCAGCCAGTGGACCCAAGAGACCCAGTACTTC. Amino acids: CASSQWTQETQYF.

DNA for the CDR3: TGTGCCAGCAGCCAATCCGACAGCCTTGGTGTCGAGCAGTACTTC. It translates to CASSQSDSLGVEQYF. V usage is TRBV4-2 and J usage is TRBJ2-7; possibly TRBD1 for D (5 bases). Germline values: CDR1 LGHNA, CDR2 YNFKEQ. Trimming stripped 2 bases from V and 6 bases from J, with 17 bases between. The CDR3 has 15 amino acids.

This sequence joins TRBV7-9 and TRBJ1-4; possible D gene TRBD1, 5 bases. V was trimmed by 2 bases and J by 6 bases, leaving 13 bases between them. CDR1 is SEHNR and CDR2 is FQNEAQ in the germline V gene (reference sequence). CDR3 length: 15 residues. The CDR3 sequence: CASSLMGGTDEKLFF. The DNA for the CDR3 is TGTGCCAGCAGCTTAATGGGGGGGACCGATGAAAAACTGTTTTTT. The variable domain in full, completed from reference TRBV7-9 and TRBJ1-4, reads DTGVSQNPRHKITKRGQNVTFRCDPISEHNRLYWYRQTLGQGPEFLTYFQNEAQLEKSRLLSDRFSAERPKGSFSTLEIQRTEQGDSAMYLCASSLMGGTDEKLFFGSGTQLSVL.

V and J are TRBV28 and TRBJ1-5; D is ambiguous. This CDR3 region has 16 residues. CDR1 and CDR2 (germline): MDHEN, SYDVKM. V shed 3 bases and J shed 0 bases, with 12 bases lying between them. CDR3 loop: CASSFRASYSNQPQHF. CDR3 DNA: TGTGCCAGCAGTTTTAGGGCCAGTTATAGCAATCAGCCCCAGCATTTT.

The chain uses TRBV28 and TRBJ2-7, with D unclear. CDR3 length: 14 residues. CDR1 and CDR2 from the germline V gene are MDHEN and SYDVKM. V was cut by 7 bases and J by 2 bases, with 15 bases left in between. The CDR3 sequence: CASNLRQATYEQYF. For the CDR3, the DNA is TGTGCCAGCAACCTCCGGCAGGCCACCTACGAGCAGTACTTC. Full variable domain (outside the CDR3, taken from reference TRBV28 and TRBJ2-7): DVKVTQSSRYLVKRTGEKVFLECVQDMDHENMFWYRQDPGLGLRLIYFSYDVKMKEKGDIPEGYSVSREKKERFSLILESASTNQTSMYLCASNLRQATYEQYFGPGTRLTVT.

The chain links TRBV19 to TRBJ2-5; 7 positions agree with TRBD1. CDR3 size: 15 residues. Germline V gives CDR1 LNHDA, CDR2 SQIVND (reference sequence). V was pared by 1 base and J by 2 bases, with 4 bases of the junction left unmatched. CDR3 coding DNA: TGTGCCAGTAGTATAGCTGTCAGGGGGCAAGAGACCCAGTACTTC. It encodes CASSIAVRGQETQYF. The full variable domain, in which reference TRBV19 and TRBJ2-5 provide the parts outside the CDR3, is DGGITQSPKYLFRKEGQNVTLSCEQNLNHDAMYWYRQDPGQGLRLIYYSQIVNDFQKGDIAEGYSVSREKKESFPLTVTSAQKNPTAFYLCASSIAVRGQETQYFGPGTRLLVL.

This rearrangement joins TRBV28 to TRBJ2-7, with 9 bases that match TRBD1. The germline CDR1 and CDR2 sequences are MDHEN and SYDVKM. J gave up 2 bases and V 8 bases, and 10 bases lay outside the gene matches. The CDR3 has 15 residues. CDR3 sequence: CASGRGDRDTYEQYF. The DNA for the CDR3 is TGTGCCAGCGGCCGAGGGGACAGGGATACCTACGAGCAGTACTTC.

This sequence joins TRBV6-1 and TRBJ2-3, with D possibly being TRBD1 (6 bases). The germline V gene encodes CDR1 MNHNS and CDR2 SASEGT. The CDR3 covers 16 residues. Trimming pared 2 bases from V and 0 bases from J, leaving 12 bases between. The CDR3 spells CASSERGDISTDTQYF. For the CDR3, the DNA is TGTGCCAGCAGTGAAAGAGGGGACATAAGCACAGATACGCAGTATTTT.

This chain joins TRBV19 and TRBJ2-1, with 16 bases matching TRBD2. The CDR3 is 18 residues long. Trimming at V came to 3 bases and at J to 4 bases, leaving 6 bases not matched to a gene. The germline gives CDR1 LNHDA, CDR2 SQIVND (reference sequence). The CDR3 reads CASSIGTSGRARYNEQFF. CDR3 sequence (DNA): TGTGCCAGTAGTATTGGGACTAGCGGGAGGGCGAGGTACAATGAGCAGTTCTTC.

This chain uses TRBV19 with TRBJ1-2, with 10 bases that match TRBD1. The CDR3 has 15 amino acids. Germline lookup yields CDR1 LNHDA and CDR2 SQIVND (reference sequence). V lost 5 bases to trimming and J lost 4 bases; unmatched junction nucleotides: 7. The chain's CDR3 is CASSRPGTGVYGYTF. The CDR3 nucleotides read TGTGCCAGTAGTCGGCCTGGGACAGGGGTCTATGGCTACACCTTC.

This clone was recorded a few times. V gene TRBV5-1 combines with J gene TRBJ1-1; D remains unclear. With 1 base removed from V and 3 bases from J, the gap between germline ends came to 10 bases. Germline CDR1 SGHRS, CDR2 YFSETQ. This CDR3 has 14 residues. The CDR3 nucleotides read TGCGCCAGCAGCTTGCTCTCAAGGGACACTGAAGCTTTCTTT. Its translation is CASSLLSRDTEAFF.

V and J are TRBV5-1 and TRBJ1-2; D gene unclear. Trimming left V 2 bases short and J 4 bases short, with 9 bases between. The CDR3 sequence is 13 residues long. Looked up from germline, CDR1 is SGHRS and CDR2 is YFSETQ. DNA for the CDR3: TGCGCCAGCAGCTTACCAGGCTTCTATGGCTACACCTTC. It translates to CASSLPGFYGYTF.

This chain joins TRBV28 and TRBJ2-7, with TRBD1 as a possible D gene (6 bases). The V and J ends lost 10 bases and 5 bases respectively, with 24 bases between them. CDR1 is MDHEN and CDR2 is SYDVKM in the germline V gene. The CDR3 covers 15 residues. The CDR3: CAINLFTGTMNEQYF. As DNA, the CDR3 is TGTGCCATCAACCTTTTTACCGGGACAATGAACGAGCAGTACTTC.

The V and J genes are TRBV6-1 and TRBJ2-3; D is undetermined. Trimming removed 0 bases at V and 1 base at J, with 8 bases between. Germline V lookup: CDR1 MNHNS, CDR2 SASEGT. The CDR3 is 15 residues long. This chain's CDR3 is CASSEAMAGTDTQYF. Here the CDR3 DNA reads TGTGCCAGCAGTGAAGCAATGGCTGGCACAGATACGCAGTATTTT.

The rearrangement links TRBV4-2 to TRBJ2-3; 10 bases fit TRBD2. With V trimmed by 0 bases and J by 1 base, 4 bases remained unmatched. The CDR3 has 17 amino acids. Germline CDR1 is LGHNA and CDR2 is YNFKEQ. CDR3 in DNA: TGTGCCAGCAGCCAAGATCCAGCGGGAGGGGGCACAGATACGCAGTATTTT. Its translation is CASSQDPAGGGTDTQYF.

V gene TRBV4-1 combines with J gene TRBJ2-6; possibly TRBD1 for D (5 bases). The germline gives CDR1 MGHRA, CDR2 YSYEKL. The CDR3 totals 16 residues. V was trimmed by 1 base and J by 4 bases, leaving 11 bases between them. CDR3 nucleotides: TGCGCCAGCAGCCAAGTCCTAGGGGTAGGGGCCAACGTCCTGACTTTC. This gives the protein CASSQVLGVGANVLTF.

This clone was counted a few times. V is TRBV2 and J is TRBJ2-1, with a tentative D call TRBD2 (5 bases). The CDR3 has 14 residues. Germline V gene data show CDR1 as SNHLY and CDR2 as FYNNEI. V dropped 8 bases and J dropped 2 bases, with 13 bases sitting between them. The CDR3 sequence: CASGASQTYNEQFF. The CDR3 coding sequence is TGTGCCAGCGGTGCTAGCCAAACCTACAATGAGCAGTTCTTC. Supplemented by reference TRBV2 and TRBJ2-1, the full variable domain reads EPEVTQTPSHQVTQMGQEVILRCVPISNHLYFYWYRQILGQKVEFLVSFYNNEISEKSEIFDDQFSVERPDGSNFTLKIRSTKLEDSAMYFCASGASQTYNEQFFGPGTRLTVL.

This chain connects TRBV19 to TRBJ1-1; 9 positions match TRBD1. Trimming at V came to 6 bases and at J to 0 bases, leaving 14 bases not matched to a gene. The germline V gene has CDR1 LNHDA and CDR2 SQIVND (reference sequence). The CDR3 is made up of 18 amino acids. DNA of the CDR3: TGTGCCAGTAGGACTAAGAGAACAGGGGGCCGAATGAACACTGAAGCTTTCTTT. Protein sequence: CASRTKRTGGRMNTEAFF.

The sample holds one count of this clone. The J gene is TRBJ1-5, the V gene TRBV19; 9 bases match TRBD1. V trimming: 6 bases; J trimming: 6 bases; junction bases outside the gene matches: 9. The CDR3 sequence is 15 residues long. Germline V lookup: CDR1 LNHDA, CDR2 SQIVND (reference sequence). The CDR3 loop is CASSRDRATGQPQHF. The CDR3 DNA follows: TGTGCCAGTAGCCGGGACAGGGCTACGGGTCAGCCCCAGCATTTT.

The chain couples TRBV7-9 to TRBJ1-2; no clear D. Trimming stripped 5 bases from V and 4 bases from J, with 20 bases between. Looked up from germline, CDR1 is SEHNR and CDR2 is FQNEAQ (reference sequence). CDR3 size: 16 residues. CDR3 in amino acids: CASSHTPAHEPYGYTF. CDR3 in DNA: TGTGCCAGCAGCCACACCCCGGCGCACGAGCCCTATGGCTACACCTTC.

A remark on this clone: This CDR3 is also generated by other DNA sequences in the sample. The gene calls are TRBV28 and TRBJ2-2; D gene unclear. The V end was cut by 3 bases, the J end by 6 bases, with 5 bases between. This CDR3 contains 12 residues. Per the germline V gene, CDR1 is MDHEN and CDR2 is SYDVKM. The CDR3 DNA reads TGTGCCAGCAGTTTGGTCGCCGGGGAGCTGTTTTTT. Translated, it gives CASSLVAGELFF. Variable domain in full (rest from reference TRBV28 and TRBJ2-2): DVKVTQSSRYLVKRTGEKVFLECVQDMDHENMFWYRQDPGLGLRLIYFSYDVKMKEKGDIPEGYSVSREKKERFSLILESASTNQTSMYLCASSLVAGELFFGEGSRLTVL.

A single count supports this clone. The chain couples TRBV18 to TRBJ2-2; 7 nucleotides line up with TRBD2. The CDR3 has 16 residues. The trim removed 0 bases at V and 2 bases at J, leaving 3 bases unmatched. Looked up from germline, CDR1 is KGHSH and CDR2 is LQKENI. The CDR3 DNA sequence: TGTGCCAGCTCACCACCGGAGGGACTAAACACCGGGGAGCTGTTTTTT. Translated, it gives CASSPPEGLNTGELFF.